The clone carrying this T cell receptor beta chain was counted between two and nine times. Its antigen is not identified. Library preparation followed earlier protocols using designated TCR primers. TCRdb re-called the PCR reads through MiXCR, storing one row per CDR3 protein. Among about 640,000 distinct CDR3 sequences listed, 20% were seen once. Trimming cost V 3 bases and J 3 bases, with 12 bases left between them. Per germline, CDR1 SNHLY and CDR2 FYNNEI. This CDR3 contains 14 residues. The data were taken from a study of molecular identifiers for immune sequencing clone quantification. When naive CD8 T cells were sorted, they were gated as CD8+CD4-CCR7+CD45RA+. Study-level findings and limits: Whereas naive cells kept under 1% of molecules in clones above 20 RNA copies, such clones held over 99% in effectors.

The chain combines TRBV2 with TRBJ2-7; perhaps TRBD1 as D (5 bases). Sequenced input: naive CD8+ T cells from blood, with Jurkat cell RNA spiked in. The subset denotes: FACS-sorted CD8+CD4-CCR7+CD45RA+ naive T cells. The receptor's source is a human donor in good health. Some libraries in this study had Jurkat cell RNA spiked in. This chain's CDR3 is CASSEARVRYEQYF. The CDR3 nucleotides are TGTGCCAGCAGTGAGGCCAGGGTTCGCTACGAGCAGTACTTC.